This T cell receptor beta chain was obtained from a study of follicular helper T cells after annual influenza vaccination. As for the study in general: Across the 2013-2014, 2014-2015 and 2015-2016 vaccination seasons, some subjects were resampled.

Trimming removed 4 bases at V and 5 bases at J, with 18 bases between. Germline CDR1 reads SGHDT; CDR2 reads YYEEEE. The CDR3 spans 15 residues. Specified time point: 2015-2016 season, 7 days after influenza vaccination. The repertoire was sequenced with immunoSEQ multiplex PCR; TCRdb's copy has only in-frame clones and lacks some. Seen here are over 8,000 clones, approximately 87% observed once, and the top ten hold under 0.4%. This TCR came from an adult who received the influenza vaccine. The sample consisted of CXCR5- memory CD4+ T cells sorted from blood, taken 7 days after influenza vaccination. V is TRBV5-6 and J is TRBJ1-2, with unresolved D. CDR3 sequence reads: CASSRPSGSIYGYTF. For the CDR3, the DNA is TGTGCCAGCAGCCGCCCCAGTGGTTCAATTTATGGCTACACCTTC.